The 27 T cell receptor beta chains reported below all come from one sample, sequenced in a study of T cell changes during pregnancy in multiple sclerosis. Clones were sequenced by immunoSEQ multiplex PCR, and TCRdb holds only the in-frame ones, with some missing. Of tens of thousands of clones in the sample, roughly 94% are singletons; the top ten hold under 0.9%. The sample in question was CD4+ T cells from peripheral blood mononuclear cells, obtained in the third trimester of pregnancy. The source is a female donor with multiple sclerosis, enrolled in a pregnancy study.

This clone was counted between two and nine times. The gene calls are TRBV2 and TRBJ1-1; perhaps TRBD1 as D (6 bases). The CDR3 is 13 amino acids. Trimming left V 6 bases short and J 7 bases short, with 15 bases between. From germline, CDR1 is SNHLY and CDR2 FYNNEI. CDR3 sequence reads: CASRAGGQLEAFF. CDR3 DNA: TGTGCCAGCAGGGCGGGAGGACAGCTTGAAGCTTTCTTT.

The CDR3 bases are TGTGCCAGCAGTCGGGACTTCAATGAGCAGTTCTTC. Residues: CASSRDFNEQFF. The rearrangement links TRBV6-5 to TRBJ2-1, with a weak D call TRBD2 (6 bases). CDR3 length: 12 amino acids. Germline V gene data show CDR1 as MNHEY and CDR2 as SVGAGI. The V gene lost 5 bases and the J gene lost 6 bases, with 8 bases spanning the gap.

This chain links TRBV14 with TRBJ1-1; D not resolved. V dropped 4 bases and J dropped 1 base, with 13 bases sitting between them. This CDR3 comprises 15 residues. Germline V gene lookup returns CDR1 SGHDN and CDR2 FVKESK. The CDR3 protein is CASSLPHGGNTEAFF. As DNA, the CDR3 is TGTGCCAGCAGCCTCCCCCACGGAGGGAACACTGAAGCTTTCTTT.

The J gene is TRBJ1-2, the V gene TRBV5-6, with D possibly being TRBD1 (6 bases). This CDR3 contains 13 residues. Germline CDR1 and CDR2: SGHDT and YYEEEE. The germline V and J ends were trimmed by 0 bases and 8 bases, with 11 bases remaining between them. The DNA for the CDR3 is TGTGCCAGCAGCTTGGGGACAGTGAAGGGCTACACCTTC. Translated: CASSLGTVKGYTF. Variable domain in full (rest from reference TRBV5-6 and TRBJ1-2): DAGVTQSPTHLIKTRGQQVTLRCSPKSGHDTVSWYQQALGQGPQFIFQYYEEEERQRGNFPDRFSGHQFPNYSSELNVNALLLGDSALYLCASSLGTVKGYTFGSGTRLTVV.

This rearrangement joins TRBV6-5 to TRBJ1-1, with a weak D call TRBD1 (6 bases). The CDR3 is 14 amino acids. V was shortened by 4 bases and J by 3 bases, with 12 bases between the two germline ends. Germline V gene lookup returns CDR1 MNHEY and CDR2 SVGAGI. The CDR3: CASSFLQGDTEAFF. The CDR3, as DNA: TGTGCCAGCAGTTTTTTACAGGGCGACACTGAAGCTTTCTTT.

This sequence joins TRBV5-5 and TRBJ1-2; 7 positions agree with TRBD1. CDR3 length: 13 residues. The germline CDR1 and CDR2 sequences are SGHKS and YYEKEE (reference sequence). V was clipped by 1 base and J by 7 bases; unmatched bases: 4. For the CDR3, the DNA is TGTGCCAGCAGCTTGACAGGGGTTGTTGGCTACACCTTC. Protein: CASSLTGVVGYTF.

The chain employs TRBV10-3 and TRBJ1-2; D gene ambiguous. The CDR3 covers 14 residues. Looked up from germline, CDR1 is ENHRY and CDR2 is SYGVKD. The V end lost 4 bases, the J end lost 2 bases, and 11 bases lay between the germline ends. CDR3 sequence reads: CAISASTENYGYTF. The CDR3 nucleotides are TGTGCCATCAGTGCCTCTACAGAAAACTATGGCTACACCTTC.

The chain combines TRBV10-3 with TRBJ2-3; 7 positions agree with TRBD2. The CDR3 is 13 residues long. Unmatched junction bases numbered 4, after V lost 6 bases and J lost 4 bases. CDR1 and CDR2 (germline): ENHRY, SYGVKD. CDR3 bases: TGTGCCATCAGCGGACTAGTTGCAGATACGCAGTATTTT. This translates into CAISGLVADTQYF.

The chain uses TRBV2 and TRBJ2-7; 7 bases are shared with TRBD1. The CDR3 sequence is 18 residues long. The V and J ends lost 7 bases and 0 bases, in that order; junction bases with no gene match: 18. The germline V gene encodes CDR1 SNHLY and CDR2 FYNNEI. The DNA of the CDR3 is TGTGCCAGCACCGAGGGTAGGGACAGACCATTCAGCTCCTACGAGCAGTACTTC. Protein: CASTEGRDRPFSSYEQYF.

Only one count was recorded for this clone. CDR3 DNA: TGCGCCAGCCATGGTGGGGCGGTCAGGGGGGAGACCCAGTACTTC. Its translation is CASHGGAVRGETQYF. The chain carries TRBV5-1 and TRBJ2-5; TRBD1 matches at 7 bases. CDR3 length: 15 residues. CDR1 is SGHRS and CDR2 is YFSETQ in the germline V gene. V gave up 7 bases and J gave up 5 bases; unmatched junction bases: 14.

The V and J genes are TRBV4-2 and TRBJ2-3, with 9 positions matching TRBD1. Germline CDR1 is LGHNA and CDR2 is YNFKEQ. With 4 bases clipped from V and 2 bases from J, the junction kept 4 bases outside the gene matches. The CDR3 contains 15 residues. CDR3 residues: CASSPGQGDTDTQYF. In DNA, the CDR3 is TGTGCCAGCAGCCCGGGACAGGGAGACACAGATACGCAGTATTTT.

This rearrangement joins TRBV6-5 to TRBJ1-2; D is undetermined. The germline V gene encodes CDR1 MNHEY and CDR2 SVGAGI. Trimming left V 2 bases short and J 0 bases short, with 10 bases between. There are 15 residues in the CDR3. CDR3 loop: CASSYAPGTNYGYTF. As DNA, the CDR3 is TGTGCCAGCAGTTACGCCCCGGGGACTAACTATGGCTACACCTTC.

This clone was picked up one time. The chain employs TRBV11-2 and TRBJ2-2; 7 positions match TRBD2. Germline V gene data show CDR1 as SGHAT and CDR2 as FQNNGV. There are 15 residues in the CDR3. Losses at the gene ends were 5 bases for V and 0 bases for J; bases not matched to a gene: 3. Written as DNA, the CDR3 is TGTGCCAGCAGCCTGGGGGGGTCGAACACCGGGGAGCTGTTTTTT. It yields the protein CASSLGGSNTGELFF.

The gene calls are TRBV6-5 and TRBJ1-5; 8 bases are a match to TRBD1. CDR1 is MNHEY, CDR2 SVGAGI, per germline. The ends lost 8 bases at V and 5 bases at J; junction bases unmatched: 8. The CDR3 is 14 residues long. This CDR3 reads CASGLDREDQPQHF. The CDR3 bases are TGTGCCAGCGGCCTGGACAGGGAGGATCAGCCCCAGCATTTT.

The chain carries TRBV5-1 and TRBJ2-5; 8 positions match TRBD1. Germline V lookup: CDR1 SGHRS, CDR2 YFSETQ. J lost 5 bases, V lost 4 bases, and 7 bases had no gene match. This CDR3 contains 14 residues. CDR3 sequence: CASSQGQAGETQYF. DNA of the CDR3: TGCGCCAGCAGCCAGGGACAGGCAGGGGAGACCCAGTACTTC.

The chain links TRBV5-4 to TRBJ2-7, with D maybe TRBD1 (6 bases). The germline CDR1 and CDR2 sequences are SGHNT and YYREEE (reference sequence). The ends were cut back, 4 bases at V and 3 bases at J, with 8 bases in the middle. This CDR3 spans 12 amino acids. The CDR3 here is CASSVTGYEQYF. The CDR3 region has the DNA TGTGCCAGCAGCGTGACAGGCTACGAGCAGTACTTC.

This clone showed up just once. The CDR3 DNA is TGTGCCAGCAGTGACCGACAGGGGGTCTTACAGCCCCAGCATTTT. This sequence encodes CASSDRQGVLQPQHF. The genes are TRBV6-1 and TRBJ1-5; 9 nucleotides align to TRBD1. The CDR3 extends over 15 amino acids. V gave up 3 bases and J gave up 7 bases; unmatched junction bases: 7. Germline V gives CDR1 MNHNS, CDR2 SASEGT.

The J gene is TRBJ2-5, the V gene TRBV5-1; TRBD1 aligns across 9 bases. This CDR3 has 14 amino acids. The ends lost 6 bases at V and 5 bases at J; junction bases unmatched: 8. From germline, CDR1 is SGHRS and CDR2 YFSETQ. CDR3 region: CASTDRGDRETQYF. In nucleotides, the CDR3 is TGCGCCAGCACCGACAGGGGGGACCGGGAGACCCAGTACTTC.

This chain links TRBV14 with TRBJ2-7; 11 bases align to TRBD2. Germline lookup yields CDR1 SGHDN and CDR2 FVKESK. J lost 4 bases, V lost 4 bases, and 6 bases had no gene match. This CDR3 has 15 residues. The CDR3: CASSLGTSGSYEQYF. The DNA for the CDR3 is TGTGCCAGCAGCCTCGGGACTAGCGGTTCGTACGAGCAGTACTTC.

This chain links TRBV10-3 with TRBJ2-5; D possibly corresponds to TRBD1 (5 bases). This CDR3 has 12 residues. Germline V gene lookup returns CDR1 ENHRY and CDR2 SYGVKD. V lost 8 bases and J lost 2, with 9 bases in between. The CDR3 loop reads CAIGRQQETQYF. CDR3 in DNA: TGTGCCATCGGGCGACAGCAAGAGACCCAGTACTTC.

The chain uses TRBV5-4 and TRBJ1-2; weak D call: TRBD1 (6 bases). Germline values: CDR1 SGHNT, CDR2 YYREEE (reference sequence). The ends were cut back, 3 bases at V and 8 bases at J, with 23 bases in the middle. The CDR3 sequence is 16 residues long. The CDR3 reads CASSSTRGSAFGGYTF. CDR3 bases: TGTGCCAGCAGCTCAACCAGGGGCTCGGCGTTCGGGGGCTACACCTTC.

The chain recombines TRBV7-2 with TRBJ2-7; 7 bases map to TRBD2. Trimming at V came to 5 bases and at J to 7 bases, leaving 8 bases not matched to a gene. The CDR3 runs to 13 residues. Germline-derived CDR1 and CDR2 are SGHTA and FQGNSA. The CDR3 loop reads CASSQRLADEQYF. The CDR3 DNA reads TGTGCCAGCAGCCAGCGACTAGCCGATGAGCAGTACTTC.

The chain carries TRBV30 and TRBJ2-6; possibly TRBD2 for D (6 bases). Per the germline V gene, CDR1 is GTSNPN and CDR2 is SVGIG (reference sequence). The CDR3 runs to 13 residues. The CDR3 sequence: CAYRGVGANVLTF. DNA for the CDR3: TGTGCATATCGCGGGGTTGGGGCCAACGTCCTGACTTTC.

The chain links TRBV4-1 to TRBJ2-2, with 7 bases aligning to TRBD2. The germline V gene encodes CDR1 MGHRA and CDR2 YSYEKL. CDR3 length: 14 amino acids. Germline trimming cut 4 bases from V and 11 bases from J; bases unmatched to any gene: 10. CDR3 protein: CASSLAGVPSELFF. As DNA, the CDR3 is TGCGCCAGCAGCCTGGCGGGAGTGCCAAGTGAGCTGTTTTTT.

The chain joins TRBV5-6 to TRBJ1-1; the match to TRBD1 covers 7 bases. Germline V lookup: CDR1 SGHDT, CDR2 YYEEEE. The CDR3 spans 15 residues. With V trimmed by 3 bases and J by 4 bases, 9 bases remained unmatched. The CDR3, as DNA: TGTGCCAGCAGCTGGCCGGGACAGATTGGCACTGAAGCTTTCTTT. Translating it yields CASSWPGQIGTEAFF. Full variable domain (remainder filled in from reference TRBV5-6 and TRBJ1-1): DAGVTQSPTHLIKTRGQQVTLRCSPKSGHDTVSWYQQALGQGPQFIFQYYEEEERQRGNFPDRFSGHQFPNYSSELNVNALLLGDSALYLCASSWPGQIGTEAFFGQGTRLTVV.

This chain links TRBV5-8 with TRBJ2-2; D might be TRBD1 (6 bases). The germline V and J ends were trimmed by 1 base and 5 bases, with 12 bases remaining between them. Germline V CDR1 and CDR2: SGHTS, YDEGEE. The CDR3 length is 15 residues. The DNA of the CDR3 is TGTGCCAGCAGCTTGTGGGGGCAGTATACCGGGGAGCTGTTTTTT. Translation: CASSLWGQYTGELFF.

The J gene is TRBJ2-5, the V gene TRBV19; 7 bases are a match to TRBD1. This CDR3 has 16 residues. Unmatched junction bases numbered 11, after V lost 5 bases and J lost 2 bases. Germline CDR1 is LNHDA and CDR2 is SQIVND (reference sequence). In DNA, the CDR3 is TGTGCCAGTAGTGAGGATGGGACAGCTTATCAAGAGACCCAGTACTTC. Protein: CASSEDGTAYQETQYF.